This TCR beta chain was captured by sequencing in a study of cytomegalovirus exposure and HLA in healthy donors. Whole-study results and caveats: Earlier analysis yielded a pattern in which most TCR beta V segments were productive about 87% or about 30% of the time.

The V and J ends lost 3 bases and 6 bases respectively, with 18 bases between them. In germline, CDR1 is SGDLS, CDR2 YYNGEE. The CDR3 spans 15 residues. Primers: 60 Vbeta forward and 13 Jbeta reverse. Method: immunoSEQ multiplex PCR; TCRdb's copy keeps in-frame clones and lacks some. Of 170,000 or so clones detected, roughly 80% appear once; the ten largest clones hold around 3.1%. Turning to this clone: As yet, its antigen is unknown.

J is TRBJ1-2 and V is TRBV9; possible D gene TRBD1, 6 bases. The clonotype originates from a woman aged 35 to 49 in good health and CMV-seronegative. The sample comprised PBMCs. CDR3 bases: TGTGCCAGCAGCGCCGAGGTACAGGGAACCCATGGCTACACCTTC. It encodes CASSAEVQGTHGYTF.